The 19 T cell receptor beta chains below were found in one sample sequenced in a study of monozygotic twins with inflammatory bowel disease. From the 5' RACE reads, TCRdb lists one entry per CDR3 protein and no DNA. The table for this sample gives 170,000 or so distinct CDR3 sequences. Sequenced material: blood. The receptors stem from a human donor with ulcerative colitis or Crohn's disease, or a healthy co-twin of an affected twin (not recorded which).

CDR3 region: CSARGDDQGDYGYTF. The chain is built from TRBV29-1 and TRBJ1-2; TCRdb names TRBD1, which stays unverified in the absence of DNA. This CDR3 spans 15 amino acids. CDR1 and CDR2 from the germline V gene are SQVTM and ANQGSEA.

The V and J genes are TRBV20-1 and TRBJ2-4; checking the TCRdb D call of TRBD2 is not possible without DNA. CDR3 length: 15 residues. Germline V gives CDR1 DFQATT, CDR2 SNEGSKA (reference sequence). CDR3 loop: CSARGEGGAKNIQYF.

The chain employs TRBV20-1 and TRBJ1-1; TCRdb's assignment of TRBD1 cannot be checked, as there is no DNA. Germline-derived CDR1 and CDR2 are DFQATT and SNEGSKA (reference sequence). The CDR3 has 13 amino acids. The CDR3 here is CSARRDPNTEAFF.

The chain uses TRBV6-2 or TRBV6-3 and TRBJ2-7. This CDR3 is built from 14 residues. Germline V CDR1 and CDR2: MNHEY, SVGEGT. The CDR3 region is CASSSRSSSYEQYF.

This chain joins TRBV20-1 and TRBJ2-5; the TCRdb D gene call, TRBD1, has no DNA to confirm it. The CDR3 contains 16 residues. Germline assignment: CDR1 DFQATT and CDR2 SNEGSKA (reference sequence). The CDR3 loop reads CSARRPLAGVGETQYF.

The chain is built from TRBV18 and TRBJ1-1. In germline, CDR1 is KGHSH, CDR2 LQKENI. The CDR3 is 12 residues long. This CDR3 is CASSFENTEAFF.

This chain links TRBV5-1 with TRBJ2-5; checking the TCRdb D call of TRBD2 is not possible without DNA. There are 16 residues in the CDR3. Germline CDR1 SGHRS, CDR2 YFSETQ. This chain's CDR3 is CASSANLKLVQETQYF. Full variable domain (missing parts from reference TRBV5-1 and TRBJ2-5): KAGVTQTPRYLIKTRGQQVTLSCSPISGHRSVSWYQQTPGQGLQFLFEYFSETQRNKGNFPGRFSGRQFSNSRSEMNVSTLELGDSALYLCASSANLKLVQETQYFGPGTRLLVL.

The chain carries TRBV28 and TRBJ1-6; TCRdb proposes TRBD1, but this gene call is untestable without DNA. This CDR3 has 14 residues. Germline loops: CDR1 MDHEN, CDR2 SYDVKM. The CDR3 loop is CASRRTGYNSPLHF.

The V and J genes are TRBV2 and TRBJ2-4; TCRdb proposes TRBD1, but this gene call is untestable without DNA. The CDR3 is made up of 12 amino acids. Germline values: CDR1 SNHLY, CDR2 FYNNEI. The CDR3 here is CASSEQGNMQYF.

The chain is built from TRBV14 and TRBJ2-5; the TCRdb D gene call, TRBD2, has no DNA to confirm it. Germline CDR1 and CDR2: SGHDN and FVKESK. The CDR3 runs to 16 residues. CDR3 in amino acids: CASSRNLLAGDGTQYF. The full variable domain, with the rest looked up from reference TRBV14 and TRBJ2-5, is EAGVTQFPSHSVIEKGQTVTLRCDPISGHDNLYWYRRVMGKEIKFLLHFVKESKQDESGMPNNRFLAERTGGTYSTLKVQPAELEDSGVYFCASSRNLLAGDGTQYFGPGTRLLVL.

The V and J genes are TRBV20-1 and TRBJ2-4. The CDR3 is 14 residues long. Germline V lookup: CDR1 DFQATT, CDR2 SNEGSKA (reference sequence). The CDR3 protein is CSARDFRLKNIQYF.

This sequence joins TRBV9 and TRBJ2-4; TCRdb's D gene call, TRBD1, goes unchecked for lack of DNA. Germline CDR1 reads SGDLS; CDR2 reads YYNGEE. The CDR3 has 14 residues. The CDR3 spells CASSVEGGGNIQYF.

The chain couples TRBV7-9 to TRBJ1-1; absent DNA, TCRdb's TRBD1 call cannot be checked. The germline V gene has CDR1 SEHNR and CDR2 FQNEAQ (reference sequence). There are 15 residues in the CDR3. CDR3: CASLNPWGGNTEAFF.

This chain connects TRBV18 to TRBJ2-1; the TRBD2 assignment by TCRdb is unverifiable without DNA. CDR1 KGHSH and CDR2 LQKENI come from the germline V gene. CDR3 length: 15 residues. The chain's CDR3 is CASSPRRKEYNEQFF.

The chain couples TRBV11-1 to TRBJ2-3; the TCRdb D gene call, TRBD2, has no DNA to confirm it. This CDR3 contains 15 residues. Germline assignment: CDR1 SGHAT and CDR2 FQDESV (reference sequence). CDR3 in amino acids: CASAARGGRADTQYF.

The rearrangement joins TRBV29-1 to TRBJ1-1; TCRdb reports TRBD1, a call that lacks DNA to check it against. Germline CDR1 and CDR2: SQVTM and ANQGSEA. This CDR3 has 12 residues. CDR3 protein: CSARQTNTEAFF.

The rearrangement links TRBV9 to TRBJ2-1; TCRdb returns TRBD2, unconfirmable since there is no DNA. The CDR3 is made up of 11 amino acids. Per the germline V gene, CDR1 is SGDLS and CDR2 is YYNGEE. This CDR3 is CASSLKREQFF.

The chain recombines TRBV3-1 with TRBJ2-6; absent DNA, TCRdb's TRBD1 call cannot be checked. Germline V gene sequence: CDR1 LGHDT, CDR2 YNNKEL (reference sequence). This CDR3 comprises 17 residues. The CDR3 reads CASSQGGGFSGANVLTF.

The V call is TRBV30, the J call TRBJ1-6. Germline CDR1 and CDR2: GTSNPN and SVGIG (reference sequence). This CDR3 is 13 amino acids long. The CDR3 loop reads CAWSGQGRSPLHF.